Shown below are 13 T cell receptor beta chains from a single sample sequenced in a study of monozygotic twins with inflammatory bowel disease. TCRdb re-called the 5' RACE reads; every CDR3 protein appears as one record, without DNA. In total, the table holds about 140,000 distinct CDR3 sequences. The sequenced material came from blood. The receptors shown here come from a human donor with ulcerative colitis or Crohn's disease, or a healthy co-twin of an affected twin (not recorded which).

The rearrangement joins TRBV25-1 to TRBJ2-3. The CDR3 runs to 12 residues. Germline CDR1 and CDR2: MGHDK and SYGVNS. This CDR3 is CASSGDGETQYF. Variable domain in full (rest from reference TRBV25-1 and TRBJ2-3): EADIYQTPRYLVIGTGKKITLECSQTMGHDKMYWYQQDPGMELHLIHYSYGVNSTEKGDLSSESTVSRIRTEHFPLTLESARPSHTSQYLCASSGDGETQYFGPGTRLTVL.

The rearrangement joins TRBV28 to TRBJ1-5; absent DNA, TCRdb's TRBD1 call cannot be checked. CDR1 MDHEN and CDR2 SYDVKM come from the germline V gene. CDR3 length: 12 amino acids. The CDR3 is CASRTPNQPQHF. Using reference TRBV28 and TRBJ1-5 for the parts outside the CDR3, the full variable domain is DVKVTQSSRYLVKRTGEKVFLECVQDMDHENMFWYRQDPGLGLRLIYFSYDVKMKEKGDIPEGYSVSREKKERFSLILESASTNQTSMYLCASRTPNQPQHFGDGTRLSIL.

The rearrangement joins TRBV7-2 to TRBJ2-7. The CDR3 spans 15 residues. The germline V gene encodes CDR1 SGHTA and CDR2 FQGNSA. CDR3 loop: CASSSTEGPAYEQYF.

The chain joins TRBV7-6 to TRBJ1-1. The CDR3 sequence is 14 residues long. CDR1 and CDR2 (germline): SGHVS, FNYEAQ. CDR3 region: CASSLFTATTEAFF.

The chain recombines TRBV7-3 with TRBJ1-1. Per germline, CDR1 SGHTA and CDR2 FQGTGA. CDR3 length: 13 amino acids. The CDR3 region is CASSLNAYTEAFF.

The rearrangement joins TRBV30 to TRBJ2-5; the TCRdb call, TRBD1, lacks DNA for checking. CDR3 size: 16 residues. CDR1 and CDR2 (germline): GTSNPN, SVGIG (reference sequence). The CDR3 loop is CAWSGWGGKFQETQYF.

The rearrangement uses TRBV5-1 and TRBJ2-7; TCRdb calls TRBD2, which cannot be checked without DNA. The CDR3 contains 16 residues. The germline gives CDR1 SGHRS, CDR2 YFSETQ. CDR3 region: CASSLGTLAGPYEQYF.

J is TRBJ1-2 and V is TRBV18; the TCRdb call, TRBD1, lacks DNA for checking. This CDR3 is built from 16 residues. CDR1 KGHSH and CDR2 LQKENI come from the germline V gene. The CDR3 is CASSHGTGGANYGYTF.

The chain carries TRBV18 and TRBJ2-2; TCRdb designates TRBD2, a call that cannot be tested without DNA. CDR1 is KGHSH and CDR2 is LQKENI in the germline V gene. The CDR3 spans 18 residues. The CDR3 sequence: CASSHRTSGGRGTGELFF.

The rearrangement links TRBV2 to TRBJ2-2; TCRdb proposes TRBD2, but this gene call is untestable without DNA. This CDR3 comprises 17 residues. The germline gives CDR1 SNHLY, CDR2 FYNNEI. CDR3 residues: CASFYQVAGANTGELFF.

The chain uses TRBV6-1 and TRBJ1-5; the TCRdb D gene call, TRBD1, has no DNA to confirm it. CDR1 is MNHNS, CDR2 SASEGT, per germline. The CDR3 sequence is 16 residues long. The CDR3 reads CASRQTRARGDQPQHF.

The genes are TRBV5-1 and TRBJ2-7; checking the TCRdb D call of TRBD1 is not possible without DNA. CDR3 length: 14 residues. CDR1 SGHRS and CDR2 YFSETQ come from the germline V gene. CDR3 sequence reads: CASSLSVPTGEQYF.

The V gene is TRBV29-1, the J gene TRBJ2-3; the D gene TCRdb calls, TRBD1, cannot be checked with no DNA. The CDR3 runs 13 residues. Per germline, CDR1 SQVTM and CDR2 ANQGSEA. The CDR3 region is CSGTQPPTDTQYF.